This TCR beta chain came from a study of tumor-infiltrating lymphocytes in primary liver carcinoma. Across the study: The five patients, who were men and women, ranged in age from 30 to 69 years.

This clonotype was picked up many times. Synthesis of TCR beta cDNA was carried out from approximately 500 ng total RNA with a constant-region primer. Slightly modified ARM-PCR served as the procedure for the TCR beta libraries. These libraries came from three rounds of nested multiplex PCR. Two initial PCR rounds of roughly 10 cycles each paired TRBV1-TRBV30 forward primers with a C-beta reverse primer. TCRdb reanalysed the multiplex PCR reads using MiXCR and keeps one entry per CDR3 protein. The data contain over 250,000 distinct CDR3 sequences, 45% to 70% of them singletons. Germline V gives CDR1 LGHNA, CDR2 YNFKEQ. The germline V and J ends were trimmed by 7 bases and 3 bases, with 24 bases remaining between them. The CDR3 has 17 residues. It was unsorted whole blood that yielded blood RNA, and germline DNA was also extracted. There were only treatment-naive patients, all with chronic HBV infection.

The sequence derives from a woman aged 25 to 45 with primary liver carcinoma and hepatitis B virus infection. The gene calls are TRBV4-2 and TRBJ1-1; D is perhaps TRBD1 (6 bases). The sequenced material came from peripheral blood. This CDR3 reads CASNRYRADTIYTEAFF. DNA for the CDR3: TGTGCCAGCAACCGTTACAGGGCCGACACAATCTACACTGAAGCTTTCTTT.